A selection of T cell receptor beta chains follows, all from one sample in a study of shared clonotypes between healthy human individuals. Libraries were prepared by immunoSEQ multiplex PCR; TCRdb keeps only in-frame clonotypes and omits some of them. The sample lists around 1.6 million clones; 95% to 99% were seen once. Input material: naive CD4+ T cells sorted from blood. All receptors derive from a man younger than 45 in good health. The CDR3 runs from the conserved cysteine through the conserved F or W. A D gene is named only where the DNA matches it firmly. Rows may omit the clone size; those that give it use once, few, many or a size class.

v_call: TRBV27; d_call: NA; j_call: TRBJ1-1; clone_size: NA; cdr3_aa: CASSLSVWNTEAFF; cdr3_nt: TGTGCCAGCAGTTTATCGGTCTGGAACACTGAAGCTTTCTTT
v_call: TRBV5-1; d_call: TRBD1; j_call: TRBJ2-2; clone_size: NA; cdr3_aa: CASSLGQGTTGELFF; cdr3_nt: TGCGCCAGCAGCTTAGGACAGGGGACCACCGGGGAGCTGTTTTTT
v_call: TRBV14; d_call: NA; j_call: TRBJ2-1; clone_size: NA; cdr3_aa: CASSHRTSSYNEQFF; cdr3_nt: TGTGCCAGCAGCCACCGGACCAGCTCCTACAATGAGCAGTTCTTC
v_call: TRBV7-3; d_call: NA; j_call: TRBJ2-2; clone_size: once; cdr3_aa: CASSLRASATGELFF; cdr3_nt: TGTGCCAGCAGCTTACGCGCGTCGGCCACCGGGGAGCTGTTTTTT
v_call: TRBV5-1; d_call: TRBD2; j_call: TRBJ2-3; clone_size: NA; cdr3_aa: CASSLDGTITDTQYF; cdr3_nt: TGCGCCAGCAGCTTGGATGGGACTATTACAGATACGCAGTATTTT
v_call: TRBV19; d_call: NA; j_call: TRBJ1-5; clone_size: NA; cdr3_aa: CASGGQGRNQPQHF; cdr3_nt: TGTGCCAGCGGGGGACAAGGGCGCAATCAGCCCCAGCATTTT
v_call: TRBV18; d_call: TRBD1; j_call: TRBJ1-4; clone_size: NA; cdr3_aa: CASSPLGQGSKLFF; cdr3_nt: TGTGCCAGCTCACCCCTGGGACAGGGGTCAAAACTGTTTTTT
v_call: TRBV29-1; d_call: NA; j_call: TRBJ2-2; clone_size: NA; cdr3_aa: CSGSDGTGELFF; cdr3_nt: TGCAGTGGGAGTGACGGAACCGGGGAGCTGTTTTTT
v_call: TRBV5-1; d_call: NA; j_call: TRBJ2-2; clone_size: NA; cdr3_aa: CASRVSANTGELFF; cdr3_nt: TGCGCCAGCAGAGTTTCAGCGAACACCGGGGAGCTGTTTTTT
v_call: TRBV19; d_call: NA; j_call: TRBJ1-5; clone_size: NA; cdr3_aa: CASNGGHSNQPQHF; cdr3_nt: TGTGCCAGTAATGGGGGTCATAGCAATCAGCCCCAGCATTTT
v_call: TRBV19; d_call: TRBD2; j_call: TRBJ2-3; clone_size: once; cdr3_aa: CASSIPGLAESTDTQYF; cdr3_nt: TGTGCCAGTAGTATCCCGGGACTAGCCGAAAGCACAGATACGCAGTATTTT
v_call: TRBV5-1; d_call: TRBD2; j_call: TRBJ2-1; clone_size: NA; cdr3_aa: CASSFGGGINEQFF; cdr3_nt: TGCGCCAGCAGCTTCGGCGGGGGAATAAATGAGCAGTTCTTC
v_call: TRBV29-1; d_call: NA; j_call: TRBJ1-2; clone_size: NA; cdr3_aa: CSVGLAGANYGYTF; cdr3_nt: TGCAGCGTTGGTCTAGCAGGGGCTAACTATGGCTACACCTTC
v_call: TRBV19; d_call: TRBD2; j_call: TRBJ2-3; clone_size: NA; cdr3_aa: CASSLRTSGGTDTQYF; cdr3_nt: TGTGCCAGTAGTTTACGGACTAGCGGAGGCACAGATACGCAGTATTTT
v_call: TRBV7-8; d_call: TRBD1; j_call: TRBJ2-7; clone_size: NA; cdr3_aa: CASSLDPRGQGYF; cdr3_nt: TGTGCCAGCAGCTTAGATCCCAGGGGGCAAGGGTACTTC
v_call: TRBV30; d_call: NA; j_call: TRBJ1-5; clone_size: NA; cdr3_aa: CAWSAGPQTQPQHF; cdr3_nt: TGTGCCTGGAGTGCCGGGCCCCAAACCCAGCCCCAGCATTTT
v_call: TRBV7-2; d_call: NA; j_call: TRBJ2-7; clone_size: NA; cdr3_aa: CASSFRGEVSYEQYF; cdr3_nt: TGTGCCAGCAGCTTTAGGGGGGAGGTGTCCTACGAGCAGTACTTC
v_call: TRBV27; d_call: NA; j_call: TRBJ2-3; clone_size: NA; cdr3_aa: CASTPRAFTDTQYF; cdr3_nt: TGTGCCAGCACCCCCCGGGCCTTTACAGATACGCAGTATTTT
v_call: TRBV19; d_call: TRBD1; j_call: TRBJ2-5; clone_size: NA; cdr3_aa: CASSFVNRGRGETQYF; cdr3_nt: TGTGCCAGTAGTTTTGTGAACAGGGGGCGGGGAGAGACCCAGTACTTC
v_call: TRBV19; d_call: TRBD1; j_call: TRBJ1-5; clone_size: NA; cdr3_aa: CASSPGGTAGNQPQHF; cdr3_nt: TGTGCCAGTAGCCCAGGGGGGACAGCCGGGAATCAGCCCCAGCATTTT
v_call: TRBV19; d_call: NA; j_call: TRBJ2-3; clone_size: once; cdr3_aa: CASREQSDTQYF; cdr3_nt: TGTGCCAGTAGGGAGCAGTCAGATACGCAGTATTTT
v_call: TRBV4-2; d_call: TRBD1; j_call: TRBJ1-2; clone_size: few; cdr3_aa: CASSQPQGRYGYTF; cdr3_nt: TGTGCCAGCAGCCAGCCACAGGGGAGGTATGGCTACACCTTC
v_call: TRBV19; d_call: TRBD2; j_call: TRBJ2-7; clone_size: NA; cdr3_aa: CASSIDMASGTEQYF; cdr3_nt: TGTGCCAGTAGTATAGATATGGCTAGCGGGACCGAGCAGTACTTC
v_call: TRBV18; d_call: NA; j_call: TRBJ1-5; clone_size: once; cdr3_aa: CASSPDDSVGNQPQHF; cdr3_nt: TGTGCCAGCTCACCAGACGACAGTGTAGGCAATCAGCCCCAGCATTTT
v_call: TRBV14; d_call: NA; j_call: TRBJ2-3; clone_size: NA; cdr3_aa: CASSKRTAFTDTQYF; cdr3_nt: TGTGCCAGCAGTAAAAGGACAGCGTTCACAGATACGCAGTATTTT
v_call: TRBV5-1; d_call: TRBD2; j_call: TRBJ2-3; clone_size: NA; cdr3_aa: CASSPLAPADTQYF; cdr3_nt: TGCGCCAGCAGCCCACTAGCGCCAGCAGATACGCAGTATTTT
v_call: TRBV6-1; d_call: TRBD2; j_call: TRBJ2-5; clone_size: NA; cdr3_aa: CASARDYRQYF; cdr3_nt: TGTGCCAGTGCCCGGGACTACAGGCAGTACTTC
v_call: TRBV29-1; d_call: TRBD2; j_call: TRBJ2-1; clone_size: NA; cdr3_aa: CSGGTSIGNEQFF; cdr3_nt: TGCAGCGGAGGGACTAGCATCGGGAATGAGCAGTTCTTC
v_call: TRBV11-2; d_call: NA; j_call: TRBJ2-3; clone_size: NA; cdr3_aa: CASSLGRTDTQYF; cdr3_nt: TGTGCCAGCAGCTTGGGCCGCACAGATACGCAGTATTTT
v_call: TRBV28; d_call: TRBD1; j_call: TRBJ1-2; clone_size: once; cdr3_aa: CASSRRGRSYGYTF; cdr3_nt: TGTGCCAGCAGTCGTAGGGGGCGAAGTTATGGCTACACCTTC
v_call: TRBV2; d_call: TRBD2; j_call: TRBJ2-3; clone_size: NA; cdr3_aa: CASSSGITDTQYF; cdr3_nt: TGTGCCAGCAGTAGCGGGATCACAGATACGCAGTATTTT
v_call: TRBV4-3; d_call: TRBD2; j_call: TRBJ2-1; clone_size: NA; cdr3_aa: CASSQEFWGTSGSLDEQFF; cdr3_nt: TGCGCCAGCAGCCAAGAATTTTGGGGGACTAGCGGGAGTCTGGACGAGCAGTTCTTC
v_call: TRBV29-1; d_call: TRBD1; j_call: TRBJ1-4; clone_size: NA; cdr3_aa: CSALGTGTIGTNEKLFF; cdr3_nt: TGCAGCGCCCTAGGGACAGGGACAATCGGTACTAATGAAAAACTGTTTTTT
v_call: TRBV18; d_call: TRBD1; j_call: TRBJ2-4; clone_size: NA; cdr3_aa: CASSPSGGFAKNIQYF; cdr3_nt: TGTGCCAGCTCACCTTCAGGGGGCTTCGCCAAAAACATTCAGTACTTC
v_call: TRBV6-5; d_call: NA; j_call: TRBJ2-5; clone_size: NA; cdr3_aa: CASRRRVQETQYF; cdr3_nt: TGTGCCAGCCGTCGCAGAGTCCAAGAGACCCAGTACTTC
v_call: TRBV2; d_call: NA; j_call: TRBJ1-5; clone_size: NA; cdr3_aa: CASISGSGQPQHF; cdr3_nt: TGTGCCAGCATTTCAGGGAGCGGTCAGCCCCAGCATTTT
v_call: TRBV19; d_call: TRBD2; j_call: TRBJ2-1; clone_size: NA; cdr3_aa: CASRNPMRGTSGRGSYNEQFF; cdr3_nt: TGTGCCAGTAGAAACCCGATGAGGGGGACTAGCGGGAGAGGATCCTACAATGAGCAGTTCTTC
v_call: TRBV4-1; d_call: TRBD2; j_call: TRBJ2-1; clone_size: NA; cdr3_aa: CASSRGLAGGPGYNEQFF; cdr3_nt: TGCGCCAGCAGCCGGGGACTAGCGGGAGGGCCTGGCTACAATGAGCAGTTCTTC
v_call: TRBV21-1; d_call: NA; j_call: TRBJ2-3; clone_size: once; cdr3_aa: CASSKWTSKNRTASTDTQYF; cdr3_nt: TGTGCCAGCAGCAAATGGACTTCAAAAAACAGGACAGCTAGCACAGATACGCAGTATTTT
v_call: TRBV2; d_call: TRBD1; j_call: TRBJ2-5; clone_size: NA; cdr3_aa: CASSGDRGQETQYF; cdr3_nt: TGTGCCAGCAGCGGGGACAGGGGACAGGAGACCCAGTACTTC
v_call: TRBV27; d_call: TRBD1; j_call: TRBJ2-7; clone_size: NA; cdr3_aa: CASSRTGTGTSYEQYF; cdr3_nt: TGTGCCAGCAGTCGGACCGGGACAGGGACATCTTACGAGCAGTACTTC
v_call: TRBV7-9; d_call: NA; j_call: TRBJ2-1; clone_size: NA; cdr3_aa: CASSRTPGLNWVSYNEQFF; cdr3_nt: TGTGCCAGCAGCCGAACCCCAGGGCTGAACTGGGTCTCCTACAATGAGCAGTTCTTC
v_call: TRBV28; d_call: NA; j_call: TRBJ1-5; clone_size: once; cdr3_aa: CASSLWGGEEYSNQPQHF; cdr3_nt: TGTGCCAGCAGTTTATGGGGGGGCGAAGAATATAGCAATCAGCCCCAGCATTTT
v_call: TRBV7-3; d_call: NA; j_call: TRBJ2-1; clone_size: NA; cdr3_aa: CASGFRGGNEQFF; cdr3_nt: TGTGCCAGCGGCTTTCGGGGCGGCAATGAGCAGTTCTTC
v_call: TRBV18; d_call: TRBD2; j_call: TRBJ2-1; clone_size: NA; cdr3_aa: CASSQLTSGTEEQFF; cdr3_nt: TGTGCCAGCTCACAATTGACTAGCGGGACGGAAGAGCAGTTCTTC
v_call: TRBV2; d_call: TRBD2; j_call: TRBJ2-5; clone_size: NA; cdr3_aa: CASSSGTYQETQYF; cdr3_nt: TGTGCCAGCTCTAGCGGGACATACCAAGAGACCCAGTACTTC
v_call: TRBV20-1; d_call: NA; j_call: TRBJ2-7; clone_size: NA; cdr3_aa: CSASPLHEQYF; cdr3_nt: TGCAGTGCTAGTCCTCTCCATGAGCAGTACTTC
v_call: TRBV5-1; d_call: NA; j_call: TRBJ2-7; clone_size: NA; cdr3_aa: CASSLGLGHGTYEQYF; cdr3_nt: TGCGCCAGCAGCTTAGGTTTAGGTCACGGGACCTACGAGCAGTACTTC
v_call: TRBV18; d_call: TRBD1; j_call: TRBJ2-2; clone_size: NA; cdr3_aa: CASSPSLGQAGELFF; cdr3_nt: TGTGCCAGCTCACCATCTTTAGGACAGGCCGGGGAGCTGTTTTTT
v_call: TRBV19; d_call: NA; j_call: TRBJ1-2; clone_size: NA; cdr3_aa: CASSSERGDLYGYTF; cdr3_nt: TGTGCCAGTAGTTCGGAGAGGGGCGACCTCTATGGCTACACCTTC
v_call: TRBV11-2; d_call: TRBD1; j_call: TRBJ2-2; clone_size: NA; cdr3_aa: CASSLGTGTAGELFF; cdr3_nt: TGTGCCAGCAGCTTAGGGACAGGGACGGCCGGGGAGCTGTTTTTT
v_call: TRBV6-1; d_call: NA; j_call: TRBJ1-2; clone_size: NA; cdr3_aa: CASSDRGAQDYGYTF; cdr3_nt: TGTGCCAGCAGTGATAGGGGGGCGCAGGACTATGGCTACACCTTC
v_call: TRBV18; d_call: NA; j_call: TRBJ2-5; clone_size: NA; cdr3_aa: CASSPLDGIQETQYF; cdr3_nt: TGTGCCAGCTCTCCCTTAGACGGAATACAAGAGACCCAGTACTTC
v_call: TRBV7-9; d_call: NA; j_call: TRBJ1-1; clone_size: NA; cdr3_aa: CASSLERGVDTEAFF; cdr3_nt: TGTGCCAGCAGCTTAGAACGGGGCGTGGACACTGAAGCTTTCTTT
v_call: TRBV28; d_call: TRBD2; j_call: TRBJ2-7; clone_size: NA; cdr3_aa: CASRGRVEVAGPYEQYF; cdr3_nt: TGTGCCAGCAGGGGTCGGGTAGAGGTAGCGGGCCCCTACGAGCAGTACTTC